The rows below give T cell receptor beta chains drawn from one sample of a study of Ad26.COV2.S vaccination and SARS-CoV-2 variants. TCRdb's copy holds only in-frame clones and misses some; the assay was immunoSEQ multiplex PCR. The profile covers 400,000 to 450,000 clones, with roughly 90% appearing a single time and 9% to 15% taken by the ten largest. The starting material was peripheral blood, obtained in a trial of Ad26.COV2.S vaccine versus placebo. The source is a person between 18 and 60 years old who received the Ad26.COV2.S COVID-19 vaccine or a placebo. The CDR3 runs from the conserved cysteine through the conserved F or W. Each record gives: D gene, CDR3 length, J gene, clone size, V gene, CDR3 DNA, CDR3 protein. A D gene is named only where the DNA matches it firmly. The listing skips clone size in some rows; elsewhere it reads once, few, many or a size class.

>.|12|TRBJ2-7|.|TRBV19
TGTGCCAGTAGTATAGATCCAGGAGAGCAGTACTTC
CASSIDPGEQYF
>.|13|TRBJ1-5|.|TRBV6-2/TRBV6-3
TGTGCCAGCAGTTACTCCTACAGGGTAACCCAGCATTTT
CASSYSYRVTQHF
>TRBD1|15|TRBJ2-5|.|TRBV11-2
TGTGCCAGCAGCTTAGGACAGGGTCGGGTAGAGACCCAGTACTTC
CASSLGQGRVETQYF
>.|13|TRBJ2-1|.|TRBV12-5
TGTGCTAGTGGTTTGGGGACTACCAATGAGCAGTTCTTC
CASGLGTTNEQFF
>.|16|TRBJ2-7|.|TRBV4-3
TGCGCCAGCAGCCAAGGAATACAGGACATGAACTACGAGCAGTACTTC
CASSQGIQDMNYEQYF
>TRBD2|15|TRBJ2-2|.|TRBV7-7
TGTGCTAGCAGCCGGACTAGCGGCAACACCGGGGAGCTGTTTTTT
CASSRTSGNTGELFF
>.|13|TRBJ2-7|.|TRBV5-1
TGCGCCAGCAGCTTGGTATTCACCTACGAGCAGTACTTC
CASSLVFTYEQYF
>.|13|TRBJ2-7|.|TRBV27
TGTGCCAGCAGTGCCAGGGTCTCCTACGAGCAGTACTTC
CASSARVSYEQYF
>.|16|TRBJ1-5|.|TRBV5-5
TGTGCCAGCAGCTTTGACTTAGGCACGCTCAATCAGCCCCAGCATTTT
CASSFDLGTLNQPQHF
>.|16|TRBJ2-7|.|TRBV28
TGTGCCAGCAGAGTACGCGGGGACAGAATTACCTACGAGCAGTACTTC
CASRVRGDRITYEQYF
>TRBD1|18|TRBJ1-5|once|TRBV9
TGTGCCAGCAGCGAAAATACCCTGACGGGACAGTACGAACAGCCCCAGCATTTT
CASSENTLTGQYEQPQHF
>.|14|TRBJ1-1|.|TRBV5-4
TGTGCCAGCAGCTTGGGCCAGAGGAACACTGAAGCTTTCTTT
CASSLGQRNTEAFF
>TRBD2|13|TRBJ2-1|.|TRBV29-1
TGCAGCGTTGAGCGACTAGCGGGCGATGAGCAGTTCTTC
CSVERLAGDEQFF
>TRBD1|13|TRBJ2-5|.|TRBV29-1
TGCAGCGGACGACAGGGGGCTTCTGAGACCCAGTACTTC
CSGRQGASETQYF
>.|13|TRBJ2-7|.|TRBV29-1
TGCAGCGTTGGTTATCCTTGGGGGGAGGAGCAGTACTTC
CSVGYPWGEEQYF
>TRBD2|16|TRBJ2-7|once|TRBV3-1/TRBV3-2
TGTGCCAGCAGCCCACTTCGGGGCGGGAGGTCCTTCGAGCAGTACTTC
CASSPLRGGRSFEQYF
>TRBD2|14|TRBJ2-1|.|TRBV2
TGTGCCAGCAGTGAACTAGCGGCCTACAATGAGCAGTTCTTC
CASSELAAYNEQFF
>TRBD1|15|TRBJ2-1|.|TRBV19
TGTGCCAGCATGACCACAGGGGCGGCCTACAATGAGCAGTTCTTC
CASMTTGAAYNEQFF
>.|14|TRBJ1-5|.|TRBV15
TGTGCCACCAGCAGAGAAGGTGTTAATCAGCCCCAGCATTTT
CATSREGVNQPQHF
>TRBD1|15|TRBJ2-3|.|TRBV7-2
TGTGCCAGCAGTTCCGGGACAGGGGGGATAGATACGCAGTATTTT
CASSSGTGGIDTQYF
>TRBD1|14|TRBJ2-1|once|TRBV16
TGTGCCAGCTCGACGGGACAGGGGTACAATGAGCAGTTCTTC
CASSTGQGYNEQFF
>.|17|TRBJ1-2|.|TRBV5-5
TGTGCCAGCAGCTTGGGCCTTATGGATCTAGCTAACTATGGCTACACCTTC
CASSLGLMDLANYGYTF
>.|11|TRBJ1-4|.|TRBV9
TGTGCCAGCAGCGTAGACCTCAGGGTTTTTTTT
CASSVDLRVFF
>.|16|TRBJ2-5|.|TRBV7-2
TGTGCCAGCAGCTTAGCTGTGGGTAGCGAGTCTTCGACCCAGTACTTC
CASSLAVGSESSTQYF
>.|10|TRBJ2-3|.|TRBV6-1
TGTGCCAGCAGTGAGGATACGCAGTATTTT
CASSEDTQYF
>TRBD2|15|TRBJ2-1|.|TRBV19
TGTGCCAGTAGTATCTCTAGCGGGCCATACAATGAGCAGTTCTTC
CASSISSGPYNEQFF
>TRBD2|15|TRBJ2-7|.|TRBV11-1
TGTGCCAGCAGTCCTGGGACTAGCGCCGTCTACGAGCAGTACTTC
CASSPGTSAVYEQYF
>TRBD2|16|TRBJ2-1|.|TRBV4-1
TGCGCCAGCAGCCAGACACTAGCGGGAGAATACAATGAGCAGTTCTTC
CASSQTLAGEYNEQFF
>.|13|TRBJ1-5|.|TRBV27
TGTGCCAGCAGTACGGGGGTCAATCAGCCCCAGCATTTT
CASSTGVNQPQHF
>TRBD1|14|TRBJ2-7|.|TRBV5-5
TGTGCCAGCAGTACCGGACAGGGGGGTTACGAGCAGTACTTC
CASSTGQGGYEQYF
>.|13|TRBJ1-5|.|TRBV7-8
TGTGCCAGCAGCCCCGACACCGGTCAGCCCCAGCATTTT
CASSPDTGQPQHF
>.|15|TRBJ1-4|.|TRBV18
TGTGCCAGCTCAACCCGTGAGGGGACTAATGAAAAACTGTTTTTT
CASSTREGTNEKLFF
>TRBD2|16|TRBJ2-5|.|TRBV18
TGTGCCAGCTCGCCCTCGAGCGGGAGAGGGCAAGAGACCCAGTACTTC
CASSPSSGRGQETQYF
>.|14|TRBJ2-2|.|TRBV7-2
TGTGCCAGCAGCGTTACTAGTACCACCGGGGAGCTGTTTTTT
CASSVTSTTGELFF
>.|16|TRBJ1-3|.|TRBV4-3
TGCGCCAGCAGCCAAGTTCGATGGGGGCTTGGAAACACCATATATTTT
CASSQVRWGLGNTIYF